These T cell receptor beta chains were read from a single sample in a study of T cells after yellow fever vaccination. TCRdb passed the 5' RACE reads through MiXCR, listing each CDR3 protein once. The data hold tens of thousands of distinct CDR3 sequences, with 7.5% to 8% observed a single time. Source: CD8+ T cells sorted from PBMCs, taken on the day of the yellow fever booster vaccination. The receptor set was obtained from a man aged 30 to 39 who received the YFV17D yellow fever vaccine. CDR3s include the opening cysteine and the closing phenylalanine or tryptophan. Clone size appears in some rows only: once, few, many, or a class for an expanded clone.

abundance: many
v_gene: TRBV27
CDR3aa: CASSLNGELFF

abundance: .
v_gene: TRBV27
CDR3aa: CASSLSRGGSEQYF

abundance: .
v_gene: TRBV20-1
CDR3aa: CSARREAGLYNEQFF

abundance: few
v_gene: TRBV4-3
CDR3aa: CASSRRWDRMNTEAFF

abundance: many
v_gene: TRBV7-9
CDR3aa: CASSLNYEKLFF

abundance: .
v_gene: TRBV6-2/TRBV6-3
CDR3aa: CASSYSIRVWEETQYF

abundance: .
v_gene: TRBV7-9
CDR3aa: CASSLAPGETQYF

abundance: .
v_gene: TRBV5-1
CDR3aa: CASSTQPDQGLNTEAFF

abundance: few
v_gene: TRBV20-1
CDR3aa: CSAPPPGREETQYF

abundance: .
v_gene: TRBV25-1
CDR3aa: CASRPGHTTEAFF

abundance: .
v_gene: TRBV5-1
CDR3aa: CASSRGQFNYEQYF

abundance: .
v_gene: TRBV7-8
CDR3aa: CASTSGGYGYTF

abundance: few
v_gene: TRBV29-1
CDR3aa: CSVGDLGDTQYF

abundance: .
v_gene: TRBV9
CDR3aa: CASSVDEGGYEQYF

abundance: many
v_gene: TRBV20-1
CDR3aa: CSARFPQGGEFSNQPQHF

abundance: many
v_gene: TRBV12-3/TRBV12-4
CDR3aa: CASSPSADTQYF

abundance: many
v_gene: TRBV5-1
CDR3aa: CASSLAITAGGPSDEQFF

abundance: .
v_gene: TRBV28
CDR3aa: CASSLLGPHYNEQFF

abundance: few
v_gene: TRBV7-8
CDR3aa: CASSLEVSTLYEQFF

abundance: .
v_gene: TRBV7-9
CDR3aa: CASTTRVDYGYTF

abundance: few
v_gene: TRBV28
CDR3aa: CASTMGGGELFF

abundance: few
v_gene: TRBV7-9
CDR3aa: CASTQSSGVVDEQFF

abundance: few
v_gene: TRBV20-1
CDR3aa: CSARDGAGGSSPLHF

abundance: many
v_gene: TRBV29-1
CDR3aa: CSVGRTGNEQFF

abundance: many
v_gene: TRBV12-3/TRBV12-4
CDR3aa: CASSPQETQYF

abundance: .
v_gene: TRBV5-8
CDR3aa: CASSFRTSGYEQYF

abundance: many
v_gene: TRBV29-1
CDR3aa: CSGGVTGELFF

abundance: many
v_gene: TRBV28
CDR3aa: CASSLAGGAETEAFF

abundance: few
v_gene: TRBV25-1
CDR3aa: CASTAGDREETQYF

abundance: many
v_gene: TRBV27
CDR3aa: CASSLDRVGETQYF

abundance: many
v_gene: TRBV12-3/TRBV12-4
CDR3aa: CASSLTGDTQYF

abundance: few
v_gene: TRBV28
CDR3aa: CASSPRMGDGTDTQYF

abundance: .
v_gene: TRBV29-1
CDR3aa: CSVAEPRSGNTIYF

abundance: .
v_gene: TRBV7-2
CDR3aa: CASSLLGMNTEAFF

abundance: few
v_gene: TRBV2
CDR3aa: CASSEAPGTMTSSEQYF

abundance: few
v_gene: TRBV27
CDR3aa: CASSLSGPTYNEQFF

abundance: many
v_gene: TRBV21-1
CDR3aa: CASSKEPTSGVYEQYF

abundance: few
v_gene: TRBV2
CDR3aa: CASGPWAGRDTQYF

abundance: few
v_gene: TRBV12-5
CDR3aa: CASGLPLIADEQFF

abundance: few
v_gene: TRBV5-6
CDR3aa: CASSLGQGLNQPQHF

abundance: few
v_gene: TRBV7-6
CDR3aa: CASSRQTGGSYNEQFF

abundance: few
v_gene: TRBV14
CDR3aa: CASSQEGGHIYGYTF

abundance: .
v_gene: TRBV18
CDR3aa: CASSPPGPTDEKLFF

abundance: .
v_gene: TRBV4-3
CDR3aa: CASSQEPSSYNEQFF

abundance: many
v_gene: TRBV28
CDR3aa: CASSFSAGGGEQFF